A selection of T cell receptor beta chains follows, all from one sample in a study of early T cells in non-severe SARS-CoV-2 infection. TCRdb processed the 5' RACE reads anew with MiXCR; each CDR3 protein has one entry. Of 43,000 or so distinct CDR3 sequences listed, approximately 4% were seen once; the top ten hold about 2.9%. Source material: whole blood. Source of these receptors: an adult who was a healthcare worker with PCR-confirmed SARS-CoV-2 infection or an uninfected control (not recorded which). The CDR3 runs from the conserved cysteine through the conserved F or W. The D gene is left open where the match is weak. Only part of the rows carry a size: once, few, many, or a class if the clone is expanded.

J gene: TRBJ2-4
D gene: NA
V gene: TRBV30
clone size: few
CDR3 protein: CAWSEGVKNIQYF
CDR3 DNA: TGTGCCTGGAGTGAGGGGGTGAAAAACATTCAGTACTTC

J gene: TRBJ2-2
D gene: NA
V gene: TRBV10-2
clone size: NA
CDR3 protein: CASSEQGNTGELFF
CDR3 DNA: TGCGCCAGCAGTGAACAGGGGAACACCGGGGAGCTGTTTTTT

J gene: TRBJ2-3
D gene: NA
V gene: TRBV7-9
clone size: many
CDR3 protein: CASSSSGGTDTQYF
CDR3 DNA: TGTGCCAGCAGCTCCAGTGGGGGCACAGATACGCAGTATTTT

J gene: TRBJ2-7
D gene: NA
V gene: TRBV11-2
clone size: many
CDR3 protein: CASSSLGEQASYEQYF
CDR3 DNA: TGTGCCAGCAGCTCTTTGGGGGAACAGGCCTCCTACGAGCAGTACTTC

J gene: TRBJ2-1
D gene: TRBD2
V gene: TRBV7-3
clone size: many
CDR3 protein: CASSPWEGYNEQFF
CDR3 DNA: TGTGCCAGCAGCCCCTGGGAGGGCTACAATGAGCAGTTCTTC

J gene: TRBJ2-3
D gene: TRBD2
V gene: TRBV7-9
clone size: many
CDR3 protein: CASSSIAGRTDTQYF
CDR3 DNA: TGTGCCAGCAGCTCTATAGCGGGACGCACAGATACGCAGTATTTT

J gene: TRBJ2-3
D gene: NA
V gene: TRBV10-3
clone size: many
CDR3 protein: CAISDLKQADTQYF
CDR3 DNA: TGTGCCATCAGTGACCTAAAACAGGCAGATACGCAGTATTTT

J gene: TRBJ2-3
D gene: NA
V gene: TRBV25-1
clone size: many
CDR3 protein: CASSDSGSDTQYF
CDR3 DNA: TGTGCCAGCAGTGATTCGGGCTCAGATACGCAGTATTTT

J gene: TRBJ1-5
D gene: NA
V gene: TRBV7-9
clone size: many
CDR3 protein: CASSLGGTRGQPQHF
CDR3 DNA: TGTGCCAGCAGCTTAGGCGGGACTCGGGGTCAGCCCCAGCATTTT

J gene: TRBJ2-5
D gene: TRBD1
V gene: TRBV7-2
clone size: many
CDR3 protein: CASSPRTGKTRQETQYF
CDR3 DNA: TGTGCCAGCAGCCCGCGGACAGGGAAGACCCGACAAGAGACCCAGTACTTC

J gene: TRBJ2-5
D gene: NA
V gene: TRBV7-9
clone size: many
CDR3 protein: CASSLDHQETQYF
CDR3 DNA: TGTGCCAGCAGCTTAGACCACCAAGAGACCCAGTACTTC

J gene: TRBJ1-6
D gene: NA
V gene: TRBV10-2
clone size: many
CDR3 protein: CASSETSYNSPLHF
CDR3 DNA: TGCGCCAGCAGTGAGACTTCTTATAATTCACCCCTCCACTTT

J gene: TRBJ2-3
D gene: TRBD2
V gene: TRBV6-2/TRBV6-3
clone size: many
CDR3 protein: CASSSSSGLAGRTDTQYF
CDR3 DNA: TGTGCCAGCAGTTCCAGTTCAGGACTAGCGGGGCGGACAGATACGCAGTATTTT

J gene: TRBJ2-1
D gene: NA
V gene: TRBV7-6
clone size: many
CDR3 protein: CASSLFTGEASDNEQFF
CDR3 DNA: TGTGCCAGCAGCTTATTCACGGGGGAAGCTAGCGACAATGAGCAGTTCTTC

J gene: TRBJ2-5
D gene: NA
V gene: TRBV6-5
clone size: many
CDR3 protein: CASASGETQYF
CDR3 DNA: TGTGCCAGCGCATCCGGGGAGACCCAGTACTTC

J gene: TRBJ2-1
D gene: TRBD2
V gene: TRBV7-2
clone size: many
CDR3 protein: CASSLEASGIIWEQFF
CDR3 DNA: TGTGCCAGCAGCTTAGAGGCTAGCGGCATTATCTGGGAGCAGTTCTTC

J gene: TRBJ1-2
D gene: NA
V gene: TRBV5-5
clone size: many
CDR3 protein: CASSFRGANYGYTF
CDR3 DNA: TGTGCCAGCAGCTTTAGGGGAGCTAACTATGGCTACACCTTC

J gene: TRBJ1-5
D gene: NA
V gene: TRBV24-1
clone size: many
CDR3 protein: CATSDSTGPSNQPQHF
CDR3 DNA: TGTGCCACCAGTGATTCGACGGGTCCAAGCAATCAGCCCCAGCATTTT

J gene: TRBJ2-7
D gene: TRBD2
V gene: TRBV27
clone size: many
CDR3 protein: CASRGAGGPPYEQYF
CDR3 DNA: TGTGCCAGCAGGGGGGCGGGAGGTCCTCCCTACGAGCAGTACTTC

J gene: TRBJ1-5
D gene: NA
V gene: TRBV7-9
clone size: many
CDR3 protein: CASSRQGGSNQPQHF
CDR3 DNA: TGTGCCAGCAGTCGTCAGGGTGGTAGCAATCAGCCCCAGCATTTT

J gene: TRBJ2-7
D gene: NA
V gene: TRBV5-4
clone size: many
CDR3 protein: CASSRDRSIGEQYF
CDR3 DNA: TGTGCCAGCAGCCGGGACCGATCGATAGGCGAGCAGTACTTC

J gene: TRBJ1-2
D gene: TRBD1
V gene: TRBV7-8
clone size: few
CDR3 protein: CASSLRSRGGYGYTF
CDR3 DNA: TGTGCCAGCAGCTTAAGATCCAGGGGGGGCTATGGCTACACCTTC

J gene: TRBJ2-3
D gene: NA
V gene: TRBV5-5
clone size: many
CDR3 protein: CASSFLITDTQYF
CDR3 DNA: TGTGCCAGCAGCTTCCTAATCACAGATACGCAGTATTTT

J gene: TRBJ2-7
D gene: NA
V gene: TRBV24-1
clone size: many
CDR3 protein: CATSDGPAQASPREQYF
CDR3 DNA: TGTGCCACCAGTGATGGGCCAGCACAAGCGTCGCCTAGGGAGCAGTACTTC

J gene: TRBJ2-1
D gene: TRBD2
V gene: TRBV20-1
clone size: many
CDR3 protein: CSAKAGGYNEQFF
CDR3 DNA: TGCAGTGCTAAAGCGGGAGGGTACAATGAGCAGTTCTTC

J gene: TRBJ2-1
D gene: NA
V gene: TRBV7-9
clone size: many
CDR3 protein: CASTTGGTPNEQFF
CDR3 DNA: TGTGCCAGCACAACCGGAGGCACGCCCAATGAGCAGTTCTTC

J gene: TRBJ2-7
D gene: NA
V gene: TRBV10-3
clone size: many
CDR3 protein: CAISDFNSGGEQYF
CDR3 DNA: TGTGCCATCAGTGACTTCAACTCAGGCGGCGAGCAGTACTTC

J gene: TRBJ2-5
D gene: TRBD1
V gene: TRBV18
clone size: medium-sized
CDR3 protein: CASSPGQQETQYF
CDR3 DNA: TGTGCCAGCTCCCCGGGACAGCAAGAGACCCAGTACTTC

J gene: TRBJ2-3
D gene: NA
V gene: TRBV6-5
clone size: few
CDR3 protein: CASTPRLRNQPQYF
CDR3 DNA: TGTGCCAGCACCCCGCGACTGCGGAATCAGCCCCAGTATTTT

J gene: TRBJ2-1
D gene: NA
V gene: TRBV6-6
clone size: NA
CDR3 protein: CASSYGLYNEQFF
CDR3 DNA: TGTGCCAGCAGTTACGGACTATACAATGAGCAGTTCTTC

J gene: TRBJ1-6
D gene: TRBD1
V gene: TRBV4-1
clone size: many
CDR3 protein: CASSQLIPRQGANSPLHF
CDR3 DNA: TGCGCCAGCAGCCAACTTATACCGAGACAGGGGGCGAATTCACCCCTCCACTTT

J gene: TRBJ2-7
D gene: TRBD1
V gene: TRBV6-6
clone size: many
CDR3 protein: CASSRMGQGFDEQYF
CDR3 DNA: TGTGCCAGCAGTAGGATGGGACAGGGCTTCGACGAGCAGTACTTC

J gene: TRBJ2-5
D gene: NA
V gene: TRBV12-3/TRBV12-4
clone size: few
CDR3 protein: CASSWGETQYF
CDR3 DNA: TGTGCCAGCAGTTGGGGTGAGACCCAGTACTTC

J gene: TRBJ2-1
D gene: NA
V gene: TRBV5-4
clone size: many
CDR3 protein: CASSKQGYNEQFF
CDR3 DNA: TGTGCCAGCAGCAAACAGGGTTACAATGAGCAGTTCTTC

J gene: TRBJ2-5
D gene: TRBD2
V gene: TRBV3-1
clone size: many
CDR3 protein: CASSQGQPGGTQYF
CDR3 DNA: TGTGCCAGCAGCCAAGGCCAGCCGGGAGGGACCCAGTACTTC

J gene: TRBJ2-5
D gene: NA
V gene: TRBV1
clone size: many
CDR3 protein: CTSSQDRKGQETQYF
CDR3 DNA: TGCACCAGCAGCCAAGATCGTAAAGGGCAAGAGACCCAGTACTTC

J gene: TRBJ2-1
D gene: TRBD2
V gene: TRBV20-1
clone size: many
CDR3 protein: CSAPPSGREYNEQFF
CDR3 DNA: TGCAGTGCTCCCCCAAGCGGGAGGGAGTACAATGAGCAGTTCTTC

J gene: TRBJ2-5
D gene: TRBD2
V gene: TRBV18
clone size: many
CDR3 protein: CASSPLAGDQETQYF
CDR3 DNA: TGTGCCAGCTCACCCTTAGCGGGGGACCAAGAGACCCAGTACTTC

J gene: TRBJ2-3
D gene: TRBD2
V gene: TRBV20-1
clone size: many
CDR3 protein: CSARRLAGRPDTQYF
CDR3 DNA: TGCAGTGCTAGGAGGCTAGCGGGGCGCCCAGATACGCAGTATTTT

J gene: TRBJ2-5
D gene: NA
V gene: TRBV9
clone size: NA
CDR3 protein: CASSTSALEETQYF
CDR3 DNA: TGTGCCAGCAGCACCTCGGCTCTAGAAGAGACCCAGTACTTC

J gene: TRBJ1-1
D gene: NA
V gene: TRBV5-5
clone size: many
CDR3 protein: CASSLVGDTEAFF
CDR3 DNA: TGTGCCAGCAGCTTGGTAGGGGACACTGAAGCTTTCTTT

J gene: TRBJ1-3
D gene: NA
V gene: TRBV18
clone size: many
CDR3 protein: CASSPSTISGNTIYF
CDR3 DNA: TGTGCCAGCTCACCCTCGACCATCTCTGGAAACACCATATATTTT

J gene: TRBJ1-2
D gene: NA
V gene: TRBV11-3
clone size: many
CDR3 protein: CASSLGGYGYTF
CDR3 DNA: TGTGCCAGCAGCTTAGGAGGGTATGGCTACACCTTC

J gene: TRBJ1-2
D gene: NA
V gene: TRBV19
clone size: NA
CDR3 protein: CASSIAEVARGYTF
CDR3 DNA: TGTGCCAGTAGTATAGCCGAGGTGGCGCGGGGCTACACCTTC

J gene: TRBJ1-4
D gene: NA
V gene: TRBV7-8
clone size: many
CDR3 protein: CASSVAPKEKLFF
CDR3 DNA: TGTGCCAGCAGCGTGGCCCCCAAGGAAAAACTGTTTTTT

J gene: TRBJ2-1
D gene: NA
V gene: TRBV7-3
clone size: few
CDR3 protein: CASSLTPLNEQFF
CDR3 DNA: TGTGCCAGCAGCTTAACCCCCCTAAATGAGCAGTTCTTC

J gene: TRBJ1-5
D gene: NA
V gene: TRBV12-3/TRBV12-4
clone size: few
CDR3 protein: CASSAGLLGPQHF
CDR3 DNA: TGTGCCAGCAGTGCCGGGCTACTAGGGCCCCAGCATTTT

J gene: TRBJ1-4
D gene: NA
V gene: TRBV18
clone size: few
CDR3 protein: CASSRTQGLDEKLFF
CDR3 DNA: TGTGCCAGCTCACGGACTCAGGGTTTAGATGAAAAACTGTTTTTT

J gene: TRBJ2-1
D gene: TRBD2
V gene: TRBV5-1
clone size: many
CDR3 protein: CASRHGLAGSYNEQFF
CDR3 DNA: TGCGCCAGCAGACACGGACTAGCGGGCTCCTACAATGAGCAGTTCTTC

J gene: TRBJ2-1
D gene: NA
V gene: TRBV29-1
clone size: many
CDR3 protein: CSVAATSYNEQFF
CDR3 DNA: TGCAGCGTTGCGGCCACCTCCTACAATGAGCAGTTCTTC

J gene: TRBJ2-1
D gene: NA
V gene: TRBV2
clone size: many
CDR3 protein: CASSEGGVEQFF
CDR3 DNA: TGTGCCAGCAGTGAAGGGGGCGTAGAGCAGTTCTTC

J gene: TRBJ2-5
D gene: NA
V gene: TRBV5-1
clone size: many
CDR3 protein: CASSLNRQTQYF
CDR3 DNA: TGCGCCAGCAGCTTGAATAGACAAACCCAGTACTTC

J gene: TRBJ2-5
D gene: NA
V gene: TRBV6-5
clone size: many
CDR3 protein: CASSYDGATLKTQYF
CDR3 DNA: TGTGCCAGCAGTTACGACGGGGCCACGCTGAAGACCCAGTACTTC

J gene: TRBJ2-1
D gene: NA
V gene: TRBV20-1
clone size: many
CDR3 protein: CSAEGFLEQFF
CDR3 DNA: TGCAGTGCCGAGGGATTTTTGGAGCAGTTCTTC

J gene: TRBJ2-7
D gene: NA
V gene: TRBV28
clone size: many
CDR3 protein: CASSLQPPNYEQYF
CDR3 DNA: TGTGCCAGCAGTCTACAACCTCCGAACTACGAGCAGTACTTC

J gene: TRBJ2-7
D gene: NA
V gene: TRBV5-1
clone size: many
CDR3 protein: CASRQDSSYEQYF
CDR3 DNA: TGCGCCAGCCGACAGGATAGCTCCTACGAGCAGTACTTC

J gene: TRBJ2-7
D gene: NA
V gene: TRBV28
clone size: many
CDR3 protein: CASTTRPRGKRTYEQYF
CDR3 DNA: TGTGCCAGCACCACCCGCCCCAGGGGAAAGAGGACCTACGAGCAGTACTTC